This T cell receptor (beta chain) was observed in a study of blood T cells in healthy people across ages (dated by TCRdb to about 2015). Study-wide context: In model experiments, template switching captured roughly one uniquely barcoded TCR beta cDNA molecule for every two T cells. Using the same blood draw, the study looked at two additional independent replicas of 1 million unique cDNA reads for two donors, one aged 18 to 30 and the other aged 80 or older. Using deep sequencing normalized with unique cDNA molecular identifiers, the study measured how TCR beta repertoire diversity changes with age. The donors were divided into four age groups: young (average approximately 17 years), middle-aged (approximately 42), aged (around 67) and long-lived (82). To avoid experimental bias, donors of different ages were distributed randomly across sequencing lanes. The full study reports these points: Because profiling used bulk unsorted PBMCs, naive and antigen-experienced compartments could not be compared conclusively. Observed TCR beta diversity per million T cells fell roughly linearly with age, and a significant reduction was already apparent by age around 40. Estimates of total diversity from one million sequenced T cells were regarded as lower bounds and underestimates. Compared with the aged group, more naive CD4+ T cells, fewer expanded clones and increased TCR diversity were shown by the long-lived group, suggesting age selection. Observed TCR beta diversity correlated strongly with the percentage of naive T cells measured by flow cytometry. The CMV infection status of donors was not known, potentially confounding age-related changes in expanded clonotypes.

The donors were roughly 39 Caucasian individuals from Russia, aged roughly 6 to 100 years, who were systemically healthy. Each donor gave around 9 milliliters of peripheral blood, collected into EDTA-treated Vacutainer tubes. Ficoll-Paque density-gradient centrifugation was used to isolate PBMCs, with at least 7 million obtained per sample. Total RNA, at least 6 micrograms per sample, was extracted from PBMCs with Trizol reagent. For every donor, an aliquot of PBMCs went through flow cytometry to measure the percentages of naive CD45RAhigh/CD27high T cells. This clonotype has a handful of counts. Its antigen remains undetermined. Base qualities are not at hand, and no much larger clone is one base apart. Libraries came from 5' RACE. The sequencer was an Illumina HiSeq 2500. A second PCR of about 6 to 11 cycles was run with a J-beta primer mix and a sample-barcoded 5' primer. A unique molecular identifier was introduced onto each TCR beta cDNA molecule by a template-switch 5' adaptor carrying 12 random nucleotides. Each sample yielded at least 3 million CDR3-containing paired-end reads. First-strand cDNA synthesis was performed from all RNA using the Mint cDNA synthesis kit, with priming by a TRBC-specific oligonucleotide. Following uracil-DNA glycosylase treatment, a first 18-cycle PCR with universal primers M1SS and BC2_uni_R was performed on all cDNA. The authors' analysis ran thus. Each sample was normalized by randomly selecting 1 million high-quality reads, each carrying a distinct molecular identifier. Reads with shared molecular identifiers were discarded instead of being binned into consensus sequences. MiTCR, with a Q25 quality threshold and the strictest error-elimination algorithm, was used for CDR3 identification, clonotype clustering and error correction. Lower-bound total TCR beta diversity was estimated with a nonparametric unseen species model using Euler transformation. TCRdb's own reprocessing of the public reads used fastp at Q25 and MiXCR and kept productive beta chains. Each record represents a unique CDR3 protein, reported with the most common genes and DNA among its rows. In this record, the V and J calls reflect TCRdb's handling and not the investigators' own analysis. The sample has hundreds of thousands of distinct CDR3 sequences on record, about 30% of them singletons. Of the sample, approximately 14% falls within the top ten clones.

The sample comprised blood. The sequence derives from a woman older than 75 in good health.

The CDR3 has the sequence CASSERGPPDTQYF. The DNA reads as follows: TGTGCCAGCAGTGAGAGGGGTCCCCCAGATACGCAGTATTTT. The V gene is TRBV25-1 and the J gene is TRBJ2-3; the D segment may tentatively be TRBD1 or TRBD2, each giving 5 matched bases. The CDR3 runs 14 residues from the cysteine to the phenylalanine. Only the CDR3 DNA stays, 42 bases, in frame from base 1. CDR1 is given as MGHDK and CDR2 as SYGVNS, both from the germline V gene. V drops 3 bases and J drops 4 bases, leaving 11 bases in between.